This entry concerns a single TCR beta chain. V was trimmed by 3 bases and J by 3 bases, leaving 9 bases between them. Germline V lookup: CDR1 KGHSH, CDR2 LQKENI. The CDR3 covers 14 residues. In the original analysis: Amplifying reference gene primers gave estimates of nucleated cell counts. Profiling relied on immunoSEQ multiplex PCR, and the TCRdb table lists in-frame clones only, not all of them. That table gives V, J and clone size, and the DNA gave D and trimming. The sample includes roughly 20,000 clones, about 90% of them seen just once. The sample is drawn from a study of blood T cell repertoires in COVID-19. Study summary: Samples came from the United States, Italy and Spain, spanning acute and convalescent COVID-19. T cells, B-cell-depleted T cells, or PBMCs provided the cDNA or gDNA that served as material.

This TCR came from a human donor in a cohort sampled during active COVID-19. Material for sequencing was peripheral blood. The J gene is TRBJ2-1, the V gene TRBV18; no reliable D call. The CDR3, as DNA: TGTGCCAGCTCACCTACCGGTTTCTACAATGAGCAGTTCTTC. Its translation is CASSPTGFYNEQFF.